A selection of T cell receptor beta chains follows, all from one sample in a study of cytomegalovirus exposure and HLA in healthy donors. Only in-frame clones appear in the TCRdb table, and some are missing; sequencing was by immunoSEQ multiplex PCR. The profile shows some 100,000 clones, around 69% of them singletons. Sequencing used PBMCs. Receptors originate from a man aged 50-59 years in good health and CMV-seropositive. The CDR3 runs from the conserved cysteine through the conserved F or W. Each record gives: clone size, D gene, J gene, V gene, CDR3 protein, CDR3 DNA. D genes are given only for firm matches. Clone size is shown for a subset of rows, as once, few, many or a class of expanded clone.

size: -; D: -; J: TRBJ1-2; V: TRBV6-5; CDR3: CASSYSGREGYTF; DNA: TGTGCCAGCAGTTACTCGGGCCGGGAGGGCTACACCTTC
size: -; D: -; J: TRBJ2-3; V: TRBV4-3; CDR3: CASSQVGLGGTDTQYF; DNA: TGCGCCAGCAGCCAAGTGGGACTCGGCGGGACAGATACGCAGTATTTT
size: -; D: TRBD1; J: TRBJ1-3; V: TRBV5-1; CDR3: CASSTTGDLNTIYF; DNA: TGCGCCAGCAGCACGACAGGGGATTTAAACACCATATATTTT
size: -; D: -; J: TRBJ2-3; V: TRBV5-6; CDR3: CASSLGGTDTQYF; DNA: TGTGCCAGCAGCTTAGGGGGAACAGATACGCAGTATTTT
size: -; D: -; J: TRBJ1-2; V: TRBV6-5; CDR3: CATRGGETNYGYTF; DNA: TGTGCCACCAGAGGGGGGGAGACGAACTATGGCTACACCTTC
size: -; D: -; J: TRBJ2-7; V: TRBV7-9; CDR3: CASSKRPGLLLRDSYEQYF; DNA: TGTGCCAGCAGCAAACGCCCGGGACTTTTACTAAGGGACTCCTACGAGCAGTACTTC
size: -; D: TRBD1; J: TRBJ1-5; V: TRBV10-3; CDR3: CAISGRGTGGDPQHF; DNA: TGTGCCATCAGTGGTCGGGGGACAGGGGGAGATCCCCAGCATTTT
size: -; D: -; J: TRBJ1-2; V: TRBV19; CDR3: CASSIGGQLDYGYTF; DNA: TGTGCCAGTAGTATAGGGGGCCAGCTAGACTATGGCTACACCTTC
size: -; D: -; J: TRBJ1-3; V: TRBV18; CDR3: CASSPPTGKGNTIYF; DNA: TGTGCCAGCTCACCACCTACCGGAAAGGGGAACACCATATATTTT
size: -; D: -; J: TRBJ1-1; V: TRBV4-3; CDR3: CASSQEDRPSGEAFF; DNA: TGCGCCAGCAGCCAAGAGGACAGACCTTCGGGTGAAGCTTTCTTT
size: -; D: TRBD1; J: TRBJ1-5; V: TRBV18; CDR3: CASSRTGTSNQPQHF; DNA: TGTGCCAGCTCGCGGACAGGGACTAGCAATCAGCCCCAGCATTTT
size: few; D: TRBD2; J: TRBJ2-3; V: TRBV7-8; CDR3: CASSSTGTSGDTDTQYF; DNA: TGTGCCAGCAGCTCAACCGGGACTAGCGGGGACACAGATACGCAGTATTTT
size: -; D: -; J: TRBJ2-2; V: TRBV10-1; CDR3: CASSATGNTGELFF; DNA: TGCGCCAGCAGCGCGACAGGGAACACCGGGGAGCTGTTTTTT
size: -; D: TRBD1; J: TRBJ1-4; V: TRBV9; CDR3: CASSVSGTGAQGLFF; DNA: TGTGCCAGCAGCGTCTCCGGGACAGGGGCCCAAGGACTGTTTTTT
size: -; D: -; J: TRBJ2-5; V: TRBV18; CDR3: CASSPGLKETQYF; DNA: TGTGCCAGCTCACCCGGACTAAAAGAGACCCAGTACTTC
size: -; D: TRBD2; J: TRBJ2-7; V: TRBV19; CDR3: CASSIGGLGGRGEQYF; DNA: TGTGCCAGTAGTATAGGGGGACTAGGCGGGCGCGGCGAGCAGTACTTC
size: -; D: TRBD1; J: TRBJ1-1; V: TRBV5-1; CDR3: CASSLRTGRENTEAFF; DNA: TGCGCCAGCAGCTTAAGGACAGGGAGGGAAAACACTGAAGCTTTCTTT
size: -; D: TRBD2; J: TRBJ2-7; V: TRBV28; CDR3: CASTELAGGYEQYF; DNA: TGTGCCAGCACCGAACTAGCGGGAGGGTACGAGCAGTACTTC
size: -; D: -; J: TRBJ2-7; V: TRBV27; CDR3: CASSSSGTEDYEQYF; DNA: TGTGCCAGCAGTTCATCTGGGACGGAGGACTACGAGCAGTACTTC
size: -; D: TRBD1; J: TRBJ2-7; V: TRBV28; CDR3: CASSSRDRGPAYEQYF; DNA: TGTGCCAGCAGTTCCCGGGACAGGGGACCTGCCTACGAGCAGTACTTC
size: -; D: -; J: TRBJ1-1; V: TRBV5-1; CDR3: CASSLTGPSLDTEAFF; DNA: TGCGCCAGCAGCTTGACAGGACCCTCCCTGGACACTGAAGCTTTCTTT
size: -; D: -; J: TRBJ2-1; V: TRBV10-3; CDR3: CAISAPTGSTNEQFF; DNA: TGTGCCATCAGTGCGCCCACAGGGAGCACCAATGAGCAGTTCTTC
size: few; D: TRBD1; J: TRBJ2-7; V: TRBV11-2; CDR3: CASSLDGQGVSYEQYF; DNA: TGTGCCAGCAGCTTAGATGGACAGGGGGTATCCTACGAGCAGTACTTC
size: -; D: -; J: TRBJ2-7; V: TRBV11-3; CDR3: CASSFMGQYEQYF; DNA: TGTGCCAGCAGCTTCATGGGGCAGTACGAGCAGTACTTC
size: -; D: TRBD1; J: TRBJ2-7; V: TRBV7-9; CDR3: CASSSTDRDSYEQYF; DNA: TGTGCCAGCAGCTCCACCGACAGGGACTCCTACGAGCAGTACTTC